The 19 T cell receptor beta chains listed next were all sequenced from one sample in a study of T cell repertoires in aging, cancer and after chemotherapy. TCR beta rearrangements were amplified from peripheral blood genomic DNA. Rearranged V-D-J TRB sequences were amplified with a mixed TRB-A/B primer pool. TCRdb used MiXCR to reprocess the multiplex PCR reads, holding one entry per CDR3 protein. This repertoire shows nearly 5,000 distinct CDR3 sequences, approximately 31% found once; its top ten account for 15% to 20%. Specimen: blood. The origin of the receptors is a human donor with a blood cancer. The donor label of this sample is uncertain.

The chain employs TRBV5-1 and TRBJ1-6; D is perhaps TRBD1 (5 bases). The CDR3 sequence is 16 residues long. V gave up 3 bases and J gave up 5 bases, with 15 bases separating them. The V gene's germline CDR1 is SGHRS and CDR2 YFSETQ. The CDR3 nucleotides read TGCGCCAGCAGCTCGACGGGACTCGTACATAATTCACCCCTCCACTTT. The encoded protein is CASSSTGLVHNSPLHF. The variable domain in full, with the rest retrieved from reference TRBV5-1 and TRBJ1-6, is KAGVTQTPRYLIKTRGQQVTLSCSPISGHRSVSWYQQTPGQGLQFLFEYFSETQRNKGNFPGRFSGRQFSNSRSEMNVSTLELGDSALYLCASSSTGLVHNSPLHFGNGTRLTVT.

Worth noting for this clonotype: A much larger clone is a single base away; this may be a read error. This rearrangement joins TRBV12-3 or TRBV12-4 to TRBJ2-3; no clear D. The CDR3 covers 13 residues. CDR3 amino acids: CAISLGGTDTQYF. DNA of the CDR3: TGTGCCATCAGTTTAGGCGGCACAGATACGCAGTATTTT.

The J gene is TRBJ2-2, the V gene TRBV5-5; D perhaps matches TRBD2 (6 bases). V lost 9 bases and J 3 bases, leaving 21 bases between the germline ends. Germline loops: CDR1 SGHKS, CDR2 YYEKEE (reference sequence). The CDR3 is made up of 16 amino acids. Here the CDR3 reads CANTSAVGLHTGELFF. The CDR3 DNA sequence: TGTGCCAACACCTCCGCCGTGGGACTCCACACCGGGGAGCTGTTTTTT.

The V and J genes are TRBV7-2 and TRBJ2-2, with 8 bases matching TRBD2. Germline V lookup: CDR1 SGHTA, CDR2 FQGNSA. The V and J ends lost 7 bases and 6 bases, in that order; junction bases with no gene match: 22. The CDR3 spans 19 residues. CDR3 sequence (DNA): TGTGCCAGCACTCAAGGACGGGGTAGCGGGACCCCGAGGGCCGGGGAGCTGTTTTTT. It yields the protein CASTQGRGSGTPRAGELFF.

The chain has TRBV4-3 and TRBJ1-1, with a tentative D call TRBD1 (5 bases). The CDR3 contains 15 residues. The V gene's germline CDR1 is LGHNA and CDR2 YSLEER. V gave up 1 base and J gave up 0 bases, with 9 bases separating them. CDR3 residues: CASSQGRQLNTEAFF. The CDR3 coding sequence is TGCGCCAGCAGCCAAGGAAGACAGCTGAACACTGAAGCTTTCTTT.

On this clonotype: This may be a read error: a much more frequent sequence differs by one nucleotide. This chain joins TRBV6-6 and TRBJ2-2, with 9 positions matching TRBD1. The CDR3 has 15 amino acids. Germline CDR1 MNHNY, CDR2 SVGAGI (reference sequence). The V and J ends lost 6 bases and 4 bases, in that order; junction bases with no gene match: 6. In DNA form, the CDR3 reads TGTGCCAGCAGATCGGGACAGGGCGGCACCGGGGAGCTGTTTTTT. Amino acid sequence: CASRSGQGGTGELFF.

The genes are TRBV13 and TRBJ2-3; D call uncertain. Germline-derived CDR1 and CDR2 are PRHDT and FYEKMQ (reference sequence). The V end lost 5 bases, the J end lost 1 base, and 7 bases lay between the germline ends. The CDR3 sequence is 13 residues long. CDR3: CASSVVGTDTQYF. Written as DNA, the CDR3 is TGTGCCAGCAGCGTAGTTGGCACAGATACGCAGTATTTT.

A note on this clonotype: A junction end diverges from the germline sequence, so it may reflect a read error. This chain connects TRBV5-5 to TRBJ2-3; D gene uncertain. This CDR3 spans 14 amino acids. Per the germline V gene, CDR1 is SGHKS and CDR2 is YYEKEE (reference sequence). CDR3 in amino acids: CASSLGSSTDTQYF. In DNA form, the CDR3 reads TGCGCCAGCAGCTTGGGATCTAGCACAGATACGCAGTATTTT.

Note on this clonotype: An end of the junction differs from the germline gene, which may be a read error. The J gene is TRBJ2-1, the V gene TRBV5-1, with 7 bases fitting TRBD2. CDR1 SGHRS and CDR2 YFSETQ come from the germline V gene. The CDR3 consists of 16 residues. The CDR3 sequence is CASSPLAERGYNEQFF. Written as DNA, the CDR3 is TGTGCCAGCAGCCCGCTTGCTGAGCGGGGCTACAATGAGCAGTTCTTC.

This clonotype has a handful of counts. The genes are TRBV11-3 and TRBJ2-2; 10 nucleotides agree with TRBD2. The CDR3 is 16 amino acids. Losses at the gene ends were 5 bases for V and 5 bases for J; bases not matched to a gene: 8. Germline V lookup: CDR1 SGHNT, CDR2 YENEEA. In nucleotides, the CDR3 is TGTGCCAGCAGCACACTAGCGGGAAGATATACCGGGGAGCTGTTTTTT. Its translation: CASSTLAGRYTGELFF.

The chain recombines TRBV7-3 with TRBJ2-7, with D maybe TRBD2 (5 bases). The germline V gene has CDR1 SGHTA and CDR2 FQGTGA. Deletions cut 3 bases from V and 2 bases from J, with 11 bases between. The CDR3 is made up of 14 amino acids. CDR3 sequence: CASSFAEGPYEQYF. Here the CDR3 DNA reads TGTGCCAGCAGCTTCGCCGAGGGCCCCTACGAGCAGTACTTC.

This clonotype appeared a single time. This chain links TRBV20-1 with TRBJ2-3; 14 bases align to TRBD2. The CDR3 spans 18 residues. V was pared by 2 bases and J by 1 base, with 8 bases of the junction left unmatched. CDR1 is DFQATT, CDR2 SNEGSKA, per germline (reference sequence). CDR3 sequence (DNA): TGCAGTGCTAGACGAGAGATGGGACTAGCGGGAGGCACAGATACGCAGTATTTT. Encoded protein: CSARREMGLAGGTDTQYF.

This chain connects TRBV6-1 to TRBJ1-4; no definite D call. V lost 2 bases to trimming and J lost 4 bases, with 11 bases between them. Germline values: CDR1 MNHNS, CDR2 SASEGT. CDR3 size: 15 residues. The chain's CDR3 is CASSEHFGLNEKLFF. CDR3 bases: TGTGCCAGCAGTGAACATTTTGGACTTAATGAAAAACTGTTTTTT.

This clonotype counts as medium-sized. V usage is TRBV6-5 and J usage is TRBJ1-1; D not resolved. The CDR3 consists of 13 residues. The germline V gene encodes CDR1 MNHEY and CDR2 SVGAGI. The germline V and J ends were trimmed by 6 bases and 3 bases, with 11 bases remaining between them. This chain's CDR3 is CASRGQAHTEAFF. Here the CDR3 DNA reads TGTGCCAGCAGGGGTCAGGCCCACACTGAAGCTTTCTTT.

This clonotype was counted only a few times. The chain couples TRBV5-1 to TRBJ2-2, with TRBD2 identical over 7 bases. With V trimmed by 4 bases and J by 0 bases, 3 bases remained unmatched. From germline, CDR1 is SGHRS and CDR2 YFSETQ. The length of the CDR3 is 15 residues. The CDR3 nucleotides are TGCGCCAGCAGCAAAGCGGGATCGAACACCGGGGAGCTGTTTTTT. It is translated as CASSKAGSNTGELFF. The whole variable domain, filled in from reference TRBV5-1 and TRBJ2-2, reads KAGVTQTPRYLIKTRGQQVTLSCSPISGHRSVSWYQQTPGQGLQFLFEYFSETQRNKGNFPGRFSGRQFSNSRSEMNVSTLELGDSALYLCASSKAGSNTGELFFGEGSRLTVL.

This clonotype was counted only a few times. The chain recombines TRBV7-9 with TRBJ1-2; no definite D call. This CDR3 comprises 12 residues. CDR1 SEHNR and CDR2 FQNEAQ come from the germline V gene (reference sequence). V was cut by 1 base and J by 8 bases, with 8 bases left in between. The CDR3 DNA follows: TGTGCCAGCAGCTTAGGTCAGGCGGGCTACACCTTC. It encodes CASSLGQAGYTF.

The chain has TRBV5-6 and TRBJ1-1; 7 nucleotides align to TRBD1. Germline assignment: CDR1 SGHDT and CDR2 YYEEEE. The J segment lost 7 bases and the V segment lost 4 bases, leaving 13 bases of the junction unmatched. The CDR3 loop spans 15 amino acids. CDR3 nucleotide sequence: TGTGCCAGCAGCCAAATTGTGGGACAGATTCATGAAGCTTTCTTT. Protein sequence: CASSQIVGQIHEAFF.

This clonotype was seen more than once but under ten times. The V gene is TRBV15, the J gene TRBJ2-2, with 7 bases matching TRBD2. Germline V CDR1 and CDR2: LNHNV, YYDKDF (reference sequence). The CDR3 is 16 amino acids. Germline trimming cut 4 bases from V and 3 bases from J; bases unmatched to any gene: 8. This CDR3 reads CATSKRTSSYTGELFF. CDR3 DNA: TGTGCCACCAGCAAGAGGACTAGTTCGTACACCGGGGAGCTGTTTTTT.

Only a few counts were recorded for this clonotype. The CDR3 region is CASSPTLGGGTDTQYF. The CDR3 coding sequence is TGTGCCAGCAGCCCCACCTTAGGGGGAGGCACAGATACGCAGTATTTT. The chain recombines TRBV7-2 with TRBJ2-3, with D possibly being TRBD1 (6 bases). There are 16 residues in the CDR3. The V end lost 5 bases, the J end lost 1 base, and 16 bases lay between the germline ends. Germline lookup yields CDR1 SGHTA and CDR2 FQGNSA.